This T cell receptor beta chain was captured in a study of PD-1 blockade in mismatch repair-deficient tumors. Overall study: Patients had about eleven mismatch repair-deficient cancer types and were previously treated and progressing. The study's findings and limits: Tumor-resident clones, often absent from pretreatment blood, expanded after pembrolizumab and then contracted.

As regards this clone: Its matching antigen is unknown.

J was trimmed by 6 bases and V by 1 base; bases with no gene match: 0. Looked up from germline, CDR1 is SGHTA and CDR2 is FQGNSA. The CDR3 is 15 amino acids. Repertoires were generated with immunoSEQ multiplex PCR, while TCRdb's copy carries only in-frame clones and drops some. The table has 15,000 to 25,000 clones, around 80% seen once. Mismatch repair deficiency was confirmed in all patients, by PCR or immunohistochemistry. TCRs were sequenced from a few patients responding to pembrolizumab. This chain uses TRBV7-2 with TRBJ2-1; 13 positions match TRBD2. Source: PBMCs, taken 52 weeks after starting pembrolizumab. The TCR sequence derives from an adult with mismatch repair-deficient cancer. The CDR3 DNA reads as TGTGCCAGCAGCTTAGGACTAGCGGGGGGCAATGAGCAGTTCTTC. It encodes CASSLGLAGGNEQFF.